The 22 T cell receptor beta chains below come from one sample, sequenced in a study of blood T cell repertoires in COVID-19. Repertoires were generated with immunoSEQ multiplex PCR, while TCRdb's copy carries only in-frame clones and drops some. The sample shows about 120,000 clones, nearly 70% of them seen only once. Sequenced input: peripheral blood. Every receptor here comes from a woman in her 70s with acute or convalescent COVID-19.

The chain couples TRBV18 to TRBJ2-7, with TRBD1 as a possible D gene (6 bases). Deletions cut 3 bases from V and 2 bases from J, with 11 bases between. Germline values: CDR1 KGHSH, CDR2 LQKENI. CDR3 length: 14 amino acids. The CDR3 spells CASSPIGGPYEQYF. The DNA for the CDR3 is TGTGCCAGCTCACCGATAGGGGGACCCTACGAGCAGTACTTC.

V usage is TRBV28 and J usage is TRBJ2-3; D perhaps matches TRBD2 (5 bases). Looked up from germline, CDR1 is MDHEN and CDR2 is SYDVKM. This CDR3 comprises 11 residues. V dropped 4 bases and J dropped 6 bases, with 5 bases sitting between them. The CDR3 protein is CASSWRDTQYF. The CDR3 bases are TGTGCCAGCAGTTGGAGGGATACGCAGTATTTT.

CDR3 sequence (DNA): TGTGCCAGCAGCTTGGGAGGGAGAAACATTCAGTACTTC. This sequence encodes CASSLGGRNIQYF. V and J are TRBV5-6 and TRBJ2-4; possible D gene TRBD2, 5 bases. CDR3 size: 13 residues. Per germline, CDR1 SGHDT and CDR2 YYEEEE. Deletions cut 0 bases from V and 6 bases from J, with 7 bases between. The entire variable domain, with the rest obtained from reference TRBV5-6 and TRBJ2-4, is as follows: DAGVTQSPTHLIKTRGQQVTLRCSPKSGHDTVSWYQQALGQGPQFIFQYYEEEERQRGNFPDRFSGHQFPNYSSELNVNALLLGDSALYLCASSLGGRNIQYFGAGTRLSVL.

This chain uses TRBV12-3 or TRBV12-4 with TRBJ2-7, with D tentatively TRBD1 (6 bases). V dropped 5 bases and J dropped 5 bases, with 10 bases sitting between them. The CDR3 loop spans 12 amino acids. The CDR3 protein is CASSRTVHEQYF. In nucleotides, the CDR3 is TGTGCCAGCAGTCGGACAGTCCACGAGCAGTACTTC.

In this sample, this clone turned up a few times. The chain links TRBV5-1 to TRBJ2-3; TRBD2 matches at 11 bases. From germline, CDR1 is SGHRS and CDR2 YFSETQ. The CDR3 is 17 residues long. The V and J ends lost 0 bases and 0 bases, in that order; junction bases with no gene match: 3. CDR3 amino acids: CASSLERLAGSTDTQYF. DNA for the CDR3: TGCGCCAGCAGCTTGGAACGACTAGCGGGGAGCACAGATACGCAGTATTTT. Together with reference TRBV5-1 and TRBJ2-3, the CDR3 gives the full variable domain: KAGVTQTPRYLIKTRGQQVTLSCSPISGHRSVSWYQQTPGQGLQFLFEYFSETQRNKGNFPGRFSGRQFSNSRSEMNVSTLELGDSALYLCASSLERLAGSTDTQYFGPGTRLTVL.

The chain combines TRBV18 with TRBJ1-5; 9 bases match TRBD1. Trimming removed 2 bases from V and 2 bases from J; junction bases left unmatched: 13. CDR3 length: 19 residues. Germline V gene lookup returns CDR1 KGHSH and CDR2 LQKENI. CDR3 residues: CASSPSGIVDRGGNQPQHF. CDR3 nucleotides: TGTGCCAGCTCACCATCCGGAATCGTGGACAGGGGAGGCAATCAGCCCCAGCATTTT.

The chain employs TRBV28 and TRBJ1-4, with unresolved D. CDR3 length equals 14 residues. Germline V CDR1 and CDR2: MDHEN, SYDVKM. Deletions cut 4 bases from V and 7 bases from J, with 13 bases between. The CDR3 nucleotides are TGTGCCAGCAGTTCCATCACAGTTACTGAAAAACTGTTTTTT. This codes for CASSSITVTEKLFF.

The table lists this clone with a few counts. The chain combines TRBV24-1 with TRBJ2-3; 10 nucleotides line up with TRBD2. The ends lost 3 bases at V and 4 bases at J; junction bases unmatched: 0. Per germline, CDR1 KGHDR and CDR2 SFDVKD. The CDR3 extends over 14 amino acids. The CDR3 DNA reads TGTGCCACCAGTGATAGCGGGGGGGCAGATACGCAGTATTTT. Encoded protein: CATSDSGGADTQYF.

V and J are TRBV28 and TRBJ2-5; the match to TRBD2 covers 14 bases. In germline, CDR1 is MDHEN, CDR2 SYDVKM. The length of the CDR3 is 17 residues. V dropped 8 bases and J dropped 5; count of bases not matched to a gene: 13. CDR3 region: CASGSVGTSGSYETQYF. For the CDR3, the DNA is TGTGCCAGCGGATCCGTCGGGACTAGCGGGAGTTACGAGACCCAGTACTTC.

The chain employs TRBV28 and TRBJ1-2; perhaps TRBD1 as D (5 bases). The CDR3 runs 14 residues. Germline-derived CDR1 and CDR2 are MDHEN and SYDVKM. V dropped 6 bases and J dropped 6 bases, with 17 bases sitting between them. CDR3 sequence reads: CASSRTRRWDGYTF. Written as DNA, the CDR3 is TGTGCCAGCAGCCGGACAAGACGGTGGGATGGCTACACCTTC.

The sample holds a few counts of this clone. This chain connects TRBV3-1 (or the pseudogene TRBV3-2) to TRBJ2-7, with 7 positions matching TRBD2. The CDR3 is 15 amino acids. Germline V CDR1 and CDR2: LGHDT, YNNKEL (reference sequence). The J segment lost 0 bases and the V segment lost 2 bases, leaving 4 bases of the junction unmatched. For the CDR3, the DNA is TGTGCCAGCAGCCAACGCGGGAGTTCCTCCTACGAGCAGTACTTC. Its translation: CASSQRGSSSYEQYF.

V usage is TRBV6-5 and J usage is TRBJ1-1, with 8 bases aligning to TRBD1. Unmatched junction bases numbered 12, after V lost 8 bases and J lost 7 bases. This CDR3 is built from 14 residues. Germline CDR1 is MNHEY and CDR2 is SVGAGI. For the CDR3, the DNA is TGTGCCAGCTTTCGCGACAGGGGTCCAGGTGAAGCTTTCTTT. Translating it yields CASFRDRGPGEAFF.

J is TRBJ2-2 and V is TRBV9; 8 nucleotides match TRBD1. Germline CDR1 SGDLS, CDR2 YYNGEE. The CDR3 sequence is 15 residues long. Germline trimming cut 9 bases from V and 0 bases from J; bases unmatched to any gene: 7. This CDR3 reads CAIHRGAPNTGELFF. In DNA, the CDR3 is TGTGCCATCCACAGGGGGGCCCCGAACACCGGGGAGCTGTTTTTT. The whole variable domain, filled in from reference TRBV9 and TRBJ2-2, reads DSGVTQTPKHLITATGQRVTLRCSPRSGDLSVYWYQQSLDQGLQFLIQYYNGEERAKGNILERFSAQQFPDLHSELNLSSLELGDSALYFCAIHRGAPNTGELFFGEGSRLTVL.

This chain links TRBV10-3 with TRBJ1-3; D is possibly TRBD1 (6 bases). V shed 2 bases and J shed 0 bases, with 11 bases lying between them. The germline V gene has CDR1 ENHRY and CDR2 SYGVKD. The CDR3 runs to 16 residues. The CDR3, as DNA: TGTGCCATCAGTGAGAGAACAGGGATCTCTGGAAACACCATATATTTT. Protein: CAISERTGISGNTIYF.

The chain joins TRBV3-1 (or the pseudogene TRBV3-2) to TRBJ2-3; TRBD1 aligns across 7 bases. J gave up 1 base and V 6 bases, and 4 bases lay outside the gene matches. The length of the CDR3 is 14 residues. Germline CDR1 is LGHDT and CDR2 is YNNKEL (reference sequence). This CDR3 is CASRGTARTDTQYF. Written as DNA, the CDR3 is TGTGCCAGCAGAGGGACAGCTCGCACAGATACGCAGTATTTT.

The chain is built from TRBV28 and TRBJ1-4; TRBD1 matches at 12 bases. Germline V gene lookup returns CDR1 MDHEN and CDR2 SYDVKM. The length of the CDR3 is 15 residues. The trim removed 6 bases at V and 5 bases at J, leaving 4 bases unmatched. This CDR3 reads CASRDGTGGNEKLFF. The DNA for the CDR3 is TGTGCCAGCAGGGACGGGACAGGGGGCAATGAAAAACTGTTTTTT.

This clone was counted only a few times. One end of the junction is discordant with germline, which a read error may explain. The J gene is TRBJ1-1, the V gene TRBV12-3 or TRBV12-4; 8 nucleotides match TRBD1. The CDR3 covers 13 residues. CDR3 residues: CASSPQGALEVVF. The CDR3 DNA is TGTGCCAGCAGTCCTCAGGGGGCCCTGGAAGTAGTCTTT.

This clone was recorded only once. The V and J genes are TRBV7-9 and TRBJ2-3, with unresolved D. CDR1 and CDR2 from the germline V gene are SEHNR and FQNEAQ (reference sequence). The CDR3 is made up of 12 amino acids. V dropped 5 bases and J dropped 4 bases, with 7 bases sitting between them. CDR3 amino acids: CASSHQSDTQYF. CDR3 DNA sequence: TGTGCCAGCAGCCACCAGTCAGATACGCAGTATTTT.

The chain carries TRBV10-3 and TRBJ2-1; no clear D. Germline V gene data show CDR1 as ENHRY and CDR2 as SYGVKD. This CDR3 spans 15 amino acids. V was cut by 6 bases and J by 0 bases, with 12 bases left in between. The CDR3 region is CAISRGRDSYNEQFF. The CDR3 coding sequence is TGTGCCATCAGCCGAGGCCGAGACTCCTACAATGAGCAGTTCTTC.

The chain links TRBV28 to TRBJ1-2, with 9 bases identical to TRBD1. V trimming: 6 bases; J trimming: 5 bases; junction bases outside the gene matches: 7. The CDR3 is 14 residues long. Germline CDR1 MDHEN, CDR2 SYDVKM. In DNA form, the CDR3 reads TGTGCCAGCAGGGGATACGGGACAGGGTATGGCTACACCTTC. It is translated as CASRGYGTGYGYTF.

This rearrangement joins TRBV18 to TRBJ2-3; 7 positions match TRBD1. CDR3 size: 15 residues. CDR1 and CDR2 from the germline V gene are KGHSH and LQKENI. Germline trimming cut 0 bases from V and 4 bases from J; bases unmatched to any gene: 4. The CDR3, as DNA: TGTGCCAGCTCACCACCAAGGGGGCTGGCAGATACGCAGTATTTT. It is translated as CASSPPRGLADTQYF.

This chain links TRBV2 with TRBJ1-6; maybe TRBD1 (5 bases). The CDR3 totals 14 residues. Between the trimmed V and J ends, which lost 6 bases and 7 bases, there was a span of 13 bases. The germline V gene has CDR1 SNHLY and CDR2 FYNNEI. The DNA of the CDR3 is TGTGCCAGCAGCCCGGGACTGCTGAATTCACCCCTCCACTTT. Translating it yields CASSPGLLNSPLHF.